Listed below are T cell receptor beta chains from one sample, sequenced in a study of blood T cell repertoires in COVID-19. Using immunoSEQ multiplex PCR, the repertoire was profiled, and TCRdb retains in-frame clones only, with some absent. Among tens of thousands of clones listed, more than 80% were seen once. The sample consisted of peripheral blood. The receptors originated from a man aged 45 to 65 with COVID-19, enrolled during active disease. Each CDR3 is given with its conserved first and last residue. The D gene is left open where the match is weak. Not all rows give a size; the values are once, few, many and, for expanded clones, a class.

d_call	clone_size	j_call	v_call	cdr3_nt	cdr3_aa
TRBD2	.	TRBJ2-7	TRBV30	TGTGCCTGGATCACCCCCTCAGTAGGCCCGGTAGCGGGGGGTACCTACGAGCAGTACTTC	CAWITPSVGPVAGGTYEQYF
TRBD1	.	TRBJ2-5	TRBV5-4	TGTGCCAGCAGCCGACAGGGGGCTCGGCAGGAGACCCAGTACTTC	CASSRQGARQETQYF
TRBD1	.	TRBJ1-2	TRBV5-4	TGTGCCAGCAGCGCACAGGGACAGGATGGCTACACCTTC	CASSAQGQDGYTF
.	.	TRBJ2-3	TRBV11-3	TGTGCCAGCAGCTTAGGCCAGACAGATACGCAGTATTTT	CASSLGQTDTQYF
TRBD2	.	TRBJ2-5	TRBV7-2	TGTGCCAGCAGCCTCCAGCCCGGGTCTCGCGGGGGGGCACGTGAGACCCAGTACTTC	CASSLQPGSRGGARETQYF
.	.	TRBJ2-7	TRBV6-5	TGTGCCAGCAGTTACTCGGAGGGAGGGGGGGGTTACGAGCAGTACTTC	CASSYSEGGGGYEQYF
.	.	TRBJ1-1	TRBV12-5	TGTGCTAGTGGTTTACGCCAGGGCTCTGAAGCTTTCTTT	CASGLRQGSEAFF
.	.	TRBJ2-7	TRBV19	TGTGCCAGTAGTATCTCGCTGGTAGTTTCCTACGAGCAGTACTTC	CASSISLVVSYEQYF
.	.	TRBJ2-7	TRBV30	TGTGCCATAGATTACTTTGGCGAGCAGTACTTC	CAIDYFGEQYF
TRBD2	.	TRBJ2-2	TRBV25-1	TGTGCCAGCGCGGGGGGCCCGGACACCGGGGAGCTGTTTTTT	CASAGGPDTGELFF
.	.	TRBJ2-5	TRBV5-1	TGCGCCAGCAGCCGGGGGAACCAAGAGACCCAGTACTTC	CASSRGNQETQYF
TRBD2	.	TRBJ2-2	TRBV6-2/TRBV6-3	TGTGCCAGCAGTTACTCAGGACTAGCGGGGTATGAGACCGGGGAGCTGTTTTTT	CASSYSGLAGYETGELFF
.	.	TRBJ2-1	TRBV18	TGTGCCAGCTCACGACAGGACACGGGGAATGAGCAGTTCTTC	CASSRQDTGNEQFF
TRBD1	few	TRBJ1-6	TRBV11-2	TGTGCCAGCAGGGCTCAGGGGGCAGGTTCACCCCTCCACTTT	CASRAQGAGSPLHF
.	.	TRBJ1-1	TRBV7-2	TGTGCCAGCATAATCACGATGGCGGGGTCGAACACTGAAGCTTTCTTT	CASIITMAGSNTEAFF
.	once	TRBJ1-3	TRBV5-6	TGTGCCAGCAGTAAACGGGGTTATGGAAACACCATATATTTT	CASSKRGYGNTIYF
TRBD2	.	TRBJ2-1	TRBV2	TGTGCCAGCAGTGAAAGATCGGGGGGGCCCTATGAGCAGTTCTTC	CASSERSGGPYEQFF
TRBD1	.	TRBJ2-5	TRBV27	TGTGCCAGCAGACAGGGGGGTCAGACCCAGTACTTC	CASRQGGQTQYF
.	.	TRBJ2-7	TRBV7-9	TGTGCCAGCAGCTTGACAGAGTACGAGCAGTACTTC	CASSLTEYEQYF
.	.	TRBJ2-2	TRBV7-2	TGTGCCAGCACCTTTTACAGGGCTGGCGGGGAGCTGTTTTTT	CASTFYRAGGELFF
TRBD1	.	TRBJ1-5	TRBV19	TGTGCCAGCGACCCCAGGGGGCGGTTTAATAGCAATCAGCCCCAGCATTTT	CASDPRGRFNSNQPQHF
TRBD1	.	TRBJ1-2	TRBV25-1	TGTGCCAGCAGTGGAAGTCCGGGACAGGGAAAGGATGGCTACACCTTC	CASSGSPGQGKDGYTF
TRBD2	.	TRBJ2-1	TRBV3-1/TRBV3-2	TGTGCCAGCAGCCAACGGGGGGGGACCTACAATGAGCAGTTCTTC	CASSQRGGTYNEQFF
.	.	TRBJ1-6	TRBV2	TGTGCCAGCAGTGCTCAGGGTCAAGGGCAGACCCTCCACTTT	CASSAQGQGQTLHF
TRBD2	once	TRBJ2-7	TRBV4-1	TGCGCCAGCAGCCAAGACGGGACTACCTTAGCACTCTCCTACGAGCAGTACTTC	CASSQDGTTLALSYEQYF
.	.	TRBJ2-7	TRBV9	TGTGCCAGCAGCGGCTCGGCGGTATCAACCTACGAGCAGTACTTC	CASSGSAVSTYEQYF
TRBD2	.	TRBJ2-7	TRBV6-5	TGTGCCAGCAGTTACCTCGGTGGCGGGGGGCAATACGAGCAGTACTTC	CASSYLGGGGQYEQYF
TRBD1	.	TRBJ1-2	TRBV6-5	TGTGCCAGCAGTTACGGGGACAGACCTAACTATGGCTACACCTTC	CASSYGDRPNYGYTF
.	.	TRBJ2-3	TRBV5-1	TGCGCCAGCAGGGACGGGGGACGCACAGATACGCAGTATTTT	CASRDGGRTDTQYF
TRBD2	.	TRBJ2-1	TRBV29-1	TGCAGCGTAGGGACTAGCGGGGGTGGTGAGCAGTTCTTC	CSVGTSGGGEQFF
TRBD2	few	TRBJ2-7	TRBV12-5	TGTGCTAGTGGTTTCGACCGAGGGGCGGGGGGTGCCTACGAGCAGTACTTC	CASGFDRGAGGAYEQYF
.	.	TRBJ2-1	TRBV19	TGTGCCAGTAGTATGGACCACAGGGCTAGCTCCTACAATGAGCAGTTCTTC	CASSMDHRASSYNEQFF
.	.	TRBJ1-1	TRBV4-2	TGTGCCAGCAGCCCCTCCAGGTCTGAAGCTTTCTTT	CASSPSRSEAFF
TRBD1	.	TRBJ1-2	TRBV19	TGTGCCAGTAGTCCACCGGACAGGCCAAACTATGGCTACACCTTC	CASSPPDRPNYGYTF
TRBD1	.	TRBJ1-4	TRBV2	TGTGCCAGCAGGGGCCAACAGGGGGGAAGTGAAAAACTGTTTTTT	CASRGQQGGSEKLFF
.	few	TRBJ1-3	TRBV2	TGTGCCAGCAGTCGCACCGGGTCTTGGACTGGAAACACCATATATTTT	CASSRTGSWTGNTIYF
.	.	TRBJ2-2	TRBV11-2	TGTGCCAGCAGTTTCCAACTAAACACCGGGGAGCTGTTTTTT	CASSFQLNTGELFF
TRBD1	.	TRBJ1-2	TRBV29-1	TGCAGCGCCCCGGGACAGGGAGACGGCTACACCTTC	CSAPGQGDGYTF
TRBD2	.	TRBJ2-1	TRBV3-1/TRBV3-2	TGTGCCAGCAGCCCAGCGGGGGTGCTCTACAATGAGCAGTTCTTC	CASSPAGVLYNEQFF
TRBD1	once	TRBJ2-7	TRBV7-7	TGTGCCAGCAGCCGGGGACAGGACTACGAGCAGTACTTC	CASSRGQDYEQYF
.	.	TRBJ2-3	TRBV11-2	TGTGCCAGCAGCCCCCGCAGGGTCCTGGATACGCAGTATTTT	CASSPRRVLDTQYF
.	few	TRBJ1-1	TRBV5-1	TGCGCCAGCAGCCTATCGACAGCGAACACTGAAGCTTTCTTT	CASSLSTANTEAFF